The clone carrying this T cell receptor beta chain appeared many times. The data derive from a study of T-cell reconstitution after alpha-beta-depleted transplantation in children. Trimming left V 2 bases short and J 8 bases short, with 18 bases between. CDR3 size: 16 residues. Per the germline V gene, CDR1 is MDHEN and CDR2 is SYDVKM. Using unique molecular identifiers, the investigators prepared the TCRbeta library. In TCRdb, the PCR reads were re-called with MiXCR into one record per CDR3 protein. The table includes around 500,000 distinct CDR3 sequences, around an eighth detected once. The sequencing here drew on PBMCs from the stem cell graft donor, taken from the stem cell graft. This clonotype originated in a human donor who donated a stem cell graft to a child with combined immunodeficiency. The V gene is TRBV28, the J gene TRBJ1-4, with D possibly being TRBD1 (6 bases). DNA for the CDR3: TGTGCCAGCAGTTTAGGGGTAACAGGGTCGAACGAAAAACTGTTTTTT. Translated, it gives CASSLGVTGSNEKLFF.